A selection of T cell receptor beta chains follows, all from one sample in a study of response to subunit inactivated influenza vaccine. TCRdb used MiXCR to reprocess the RT-PCR reads, holding one entry per CDR3 protein. The table lists around 480,000 distinct CDR3 sequences, approximately 15% of them singletons. The input for sequencing was CD4+ T cells sorted from PBMCs, taken 23 months after vaccination. The receptors were sampled from a man aged 45 to 70 who received an inactivated influenza vaccine. CDR3s include the opening cysteine and the closing phenylalanine or tryptophan. D genes are given only for firm matches. A clone size is listed for some rows: how often the clone was seen (once, few, many), or a class if it is expanded.

v_call	d_call	j_call	clone_size	cdr3_aa	cdr3_nt
TRBV6-2/TRBV6-3	.	TRBJ2-7	.	CASNQGPPYEQYF	TGTGCCAGCAACCAGGGGCCCCCCTACGAGCAGTACTTC
TRBV7-2	TRBD2	TRBJ2-7	.	CASTPGLAAYEQYF	TGTGCCAGCACCCCGGGACTAGCGGCCTACGAGCAGTACTTC
TRBV7-2	.	TRBJ2-1	.	CASSFDRVSHNEQFF	TGTGCCAGCAGCTTTGACCGGGTGTCCCACAATGAGCAGTTCTTC
TRBV20-1	TRBD1	TRBJ1-5	few	CSAAGTGLYQPQHF	TGCAGTGCGGCCGGGACAGGATTATATCAGCCCCAGCATTTT
TRBV5-6	.	TRBJ2-1	few	CASSSDRPHEQFF	TGTGCCAGCAGCTCGGACCGGCCCCATGAGCAGTTCTTC
TRBV12-3/TRBV12-4	TRBD1	TRBJ1-1	many	CASSFGDRVNTEAFF	TGTGCCAGCAGTTTTGGGGACAGGGTGAACACTGAAGCTTTCTTT
TRBV20-1	.	TRBJ2-3	.	CSAPAPGTDTQYF	TGCAGTGCCCCTGCCCCCGGGACAGATACGCAGTATTTT
TRBV7-9	.	TRBJ1-6	few	CASSRGGGKSLHF	TGTGCCAGCAGTCGCGGGGGGGGCAAGTCCCTCCACTTT
TRBV11-2	TRBD1	TRBJ1-4	.	CASSLGYGTGDEKLFF	TGTGCCAGCAGCTTAGGGTACGGGACAGGGGATGAAAAACTGTTTTTT
TRBV20-1	.	TRBJ1-5	few	CSAHLSGRGNQPQHF	TGCAGTGCCCACCTGAGTGGCAGGGGCAATCAGCCCCAGCATTTT
TRBV21-1	.	TRBJ2-7	few	CASSKSGRSRSYEQYF	TGTGCCAGCAGCAAAAGCGGCCGGTCCCGTTCCTACGAGCAGTACTTC
TRBV7-3	TRBD1	TRBJ1-1	.	CASSSGGWNTEAFF	TGTGCCAGCAGCTCAGGGGGCTGGAACACTGAAGCTTTCTTT
TRBV19	TRBD1	TRBJ1-5	many	CATSGTGVGQPQHF	TGTGCCACCTCGGGGACAGGAGTAGGCCAGCCCCAGCATTTT
TRBV24-1	.	TRBJ2-3	.	CATSVANVADTQYF	TGTGCCACCAGTGTGGCGAATGTGGCAGATACGCAGTATTTT
TRBV20-1	.	TRBJ2-7	few	CSARAGTAGYEQYF	TGCAGTGCTAGGGCCGGGACCGCGGGCTACGAGCAGTACTTC
TRBV6-1	.	TRBJ2-7	few	CASSEGNGHSSYF	TGTGCCAGCAGTGAAGGCAACGGACACTCTTCGTACTTC
TRBV20-1	TRBD2	TRBJ2-1	few	CSASSGTSGIGEQFF	TGCAGTGCTAGTTCGGGGACTAGCGGGATTGGGGAGCAGTTCTTC
TRBV3-1	.	TRBJ2-5	.	CASAQGVAAAQETQYF	TGTGCTAGTGCCCAAGGAGTAGCGGCTGCTCAAGAGACCCAGTACTTC
TRBV12-3/TRBV12-4	.	TRBJ1-1	few	CASSFFTGNTEAFF	TGTGCCAGCAGTTTTTTCACAGGGAACACTGAAGCTTTCTTT
TRBV12-3/TRBV12-4	.	TRBJ2-7	few	CASSGECFHSYEQYF	TGTGCCAGCAGTGGGGAATGCTTCCACTCCTACGAGCAGTACTTC
TRBV12-3/TRBV12-4	.	TRBJ2-7	few	CASSPPGGKSYEQYF	TGTGCCAGCAGCCCCCCGGGGGGCAAGTCCTACGAGCAGTACTTC
TRBV19	TRBD2	TRBJ2-1	.	CASSLSALAGGLTYNEQFF	TGTGCCAGTAGCCTAAGCGCGCTAGCGGGGGGTCTAACCTACAATGAGCAGTTCTTC
TRBV27	.	TRBJ1-6	few	CASSQARGSPLHF	TGTGCCAGCAGCCAGGCCAGGGGATCACCCCTCCACTTT
TRBV5-5	.	TRBJ2-3	.	CASSNPGAPDTQYF	TGTGCCAGCAGTAACCCAGGGGCCCCAGATACGCAGTATTTT
TRBV10-3	TRBD2	TRBJ2-1	few	CAISEASGVNEQFF	TGTGCCATCAGTGAGGCTAGCGGGGTCAATGAGCAGTTCTTC
TRBV4-2	.	TRBJ1-2	.	CASSQDLRGHYGYTF	TGTGCCAGCAGCCAAGATCTGCGGGGACACTATGGCTACACCTTC
TRBV5-1	TRBD1	TRBJ2-7	many	CASSGGQGSYEQYF	TGCGCCAGCAGCGGAGGACAGGGCTCCTACGAGCAGTACTTC
TRBV5-6	.	TRBJ1-5	many	CASSLMGTDQPQHF	TGTGCCAGCAGCTTGATGGGGACTGATCAGCCCCAGCATTTT